This T cell receptor beta chain is from a study of monozygotic twins with inflammatory bowel disease. Reanalyzing the 5' RACE reads, TCRdb keeps one entry per CDR3 protein, without DNA. The table lists about 380,000 distinct CDR3 sequences. Looked up from germline, CDR1 is SGHTA and CDR2 is FQGTGA. The CDR3 is 18 residues long. The TCR sequence derives from a human donor with ulcerative colitis or Crohn's disease, or a healthy co-twin of an affected twin (not recorded which). The rearrangement uses TRBV7-3 and TRBJ2-1; TCRdb outputs TRBD2, but without DNA this stays unchecked. The material sequenced was blood. The CDR3 here is CASSLRLAGGGTRYEQFF.